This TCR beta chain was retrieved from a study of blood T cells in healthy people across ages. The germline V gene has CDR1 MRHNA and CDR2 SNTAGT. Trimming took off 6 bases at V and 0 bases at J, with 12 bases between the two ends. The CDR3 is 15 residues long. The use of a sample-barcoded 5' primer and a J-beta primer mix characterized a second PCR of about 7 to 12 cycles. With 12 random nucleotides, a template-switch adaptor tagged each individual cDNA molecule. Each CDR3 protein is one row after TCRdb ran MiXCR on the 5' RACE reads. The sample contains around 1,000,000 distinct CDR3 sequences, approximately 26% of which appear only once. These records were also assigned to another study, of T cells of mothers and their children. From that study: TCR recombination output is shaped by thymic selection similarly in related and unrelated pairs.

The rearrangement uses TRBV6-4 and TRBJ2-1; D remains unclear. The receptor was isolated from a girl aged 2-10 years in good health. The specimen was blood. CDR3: CASSNLPSSYNEQFF. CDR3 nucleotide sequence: TGTGCCAGCAGCAACCTACCGAGCTCCTACAATGAGCAGTTCTTC.